The following is a TCR beta chain sequence with its context. What it recognizes is unknown. These data come from a study of beta chain features in type 1 diabetes. Whole-study findings and limits: Among all four CD4+ subsets, Type 1 diabetes patients had TCRB CDR3s that were moderately but significantly shorter.

The germline V gene has CDR1 KGHSH and CDR2 LQKENI. With 1 base removed from V and 5 bases from J, the gap between germline ends came to 10 bases. The CDR3 covers 14 residues. Isolated RNA was reverse transcribed in full, so expressed TCRB transcripts were sequenced. The data were produced by immunoSEQ multiplex PCR, yet TCRdb's version contains in-frame clones alone and is incomplete. The sample lists about 190,000 clones; 6.5% to 8.5% were seen once. This receptor was taken from a man younger than 35 with type 1 diabetes. What was sequenced was central memory CD4+ T cells from blood. The genes are TRBV18 and TRBJ2-3; D not certain. The CDR3 here is CASSPLIREDTQYF. CDR3 coding DNA: TGTGCCAGCTCACCACTCATCCGCGAAGATACGCAGTATTTT.